This T cell receptor (beta chain) was sequenced for a study of blood T cell repertoires in COVID-19 (dated by TCRdb to about 2020). In terms of the full investigation: Collaborator samples came from the United States, Italy and Spain and covered acute and convalescent phases of COVID-19. The material from the prospective study consisted of cDNA or gDNA derived from T cells, B-cell-depleted T cells, or PBMCs. The dataset comprised deeply sampled blood TCRbeta repertoires from subjects exposed to, actively infected with, or recovered from COVID-19. The repertoires were made available in a free public database intended to serve as a resource for research on the immune response to SARS-CoV-2. Samples came from the ongoing ImmuneRACE study (first 160 participants) plus 1,254 subjects from 6 global collaborators. The sample metadata nearly always contained a de-identified subject ID, COVID-19 status, age in years and sex. HLA class I and class II types, where available, came from metadata supplied by the sample provider rather than from assay-based typing.

What the work shows at the level of the full study, not this receptor alone: The quantity of clinical and demographic metadata differed by source and by participant and was supplied without curation.

TCRbeta CDR3 regions were amplified from genomic DNA by means of the immunoSEQ Assay, a bias-controlled multiplex PCR. The source study handled its data this way. Nucleated cell counts per sample were estimated from amplification of reference gene primers within the assay. To quantify the absolute abundance of each unique TCRbeta CDR3 rearrangement, sequence reads were collapsed and filtered. For each sample, productive Simpson clonality was calculated by taking the square root of Simpson's diversity index across productive rearrangements. TCRdb provides this immuneACCESS table in a form limited to in-frame rearrangements. Some clones are lacking; in checked studies, under half of them reflect an unresolved V gene, and why the rest are absent is not known. V and J calls and clone size are copied from that table; D and trimming were computed from the DNA. This sample lists some 250,000 clones; approximately 86% were detected once. The top ten constitute 3% of the sample.

Note on this clone: Its antigen is unknown. Per-base qualities were not stored, and no clone one base away is much larger.

According to the germline V gene, CDR1 reads SGHRS and CDR2 reads YFSETQ. Deletion took 4 bases off V and 3 bases off J, with a span of 12 bases between the germline ends. The CDR3 starts with the cysteine, ends with the phenylalanine, and has 14 residues. This entry keeps only the CDR3 DNA: 42 bases, framed from base 1. Another Seattle source contributed samples from volunteer blood donors who had recovered from COVID-19. Collaborating institutions collected whole blood in K2EDTA tubes following their own protocols. Collaborator samples were shipped for TCRbeta analysis as frozen whole blood, isolated PBMCs, or DNA extracted from either sample type.

The V and J segments used are TRBV5-1 and TRBJ2-3; matching of 6 bases hints at TRBD2 as the D gene. The origin of this receptor is a woman in her twenties or thirties who had recovered from COVID-19. Sequenced material: peripheral blood. The CDR3 sequence is CASSERLVTDTQYF. The DNA sequence follows: TGCGCCAGCAGCGAACGACTAGTGACAGATACGCAGTATTTT.